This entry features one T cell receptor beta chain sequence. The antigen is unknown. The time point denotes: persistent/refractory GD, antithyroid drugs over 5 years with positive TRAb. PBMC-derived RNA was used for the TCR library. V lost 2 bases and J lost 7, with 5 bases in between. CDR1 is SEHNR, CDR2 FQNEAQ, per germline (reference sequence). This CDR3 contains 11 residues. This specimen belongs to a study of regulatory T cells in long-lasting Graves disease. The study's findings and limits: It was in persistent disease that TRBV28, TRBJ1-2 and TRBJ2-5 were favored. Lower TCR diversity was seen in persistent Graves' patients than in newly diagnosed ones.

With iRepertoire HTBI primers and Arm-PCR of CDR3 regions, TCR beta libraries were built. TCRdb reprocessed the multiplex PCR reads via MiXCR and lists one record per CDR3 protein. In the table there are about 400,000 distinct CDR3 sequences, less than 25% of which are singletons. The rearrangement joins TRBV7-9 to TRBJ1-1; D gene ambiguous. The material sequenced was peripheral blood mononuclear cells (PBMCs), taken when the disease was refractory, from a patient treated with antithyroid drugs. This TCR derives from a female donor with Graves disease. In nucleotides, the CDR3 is TGTGCCAGCAGCTTAACCGTTGAAGCTTTCTTT. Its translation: CASSLTVEAFF.